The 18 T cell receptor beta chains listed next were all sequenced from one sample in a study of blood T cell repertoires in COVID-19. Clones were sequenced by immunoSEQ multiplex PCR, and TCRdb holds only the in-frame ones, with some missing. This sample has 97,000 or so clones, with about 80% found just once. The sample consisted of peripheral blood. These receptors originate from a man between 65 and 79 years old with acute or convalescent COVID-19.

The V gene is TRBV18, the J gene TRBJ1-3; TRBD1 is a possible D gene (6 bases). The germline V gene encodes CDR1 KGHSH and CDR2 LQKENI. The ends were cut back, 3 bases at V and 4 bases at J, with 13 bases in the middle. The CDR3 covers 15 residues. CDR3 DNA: TGTGCCAGCTCACCCCGACAGGCGTCCGGAAACACCATATATTTT. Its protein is CASSPRQASGNTIYF.

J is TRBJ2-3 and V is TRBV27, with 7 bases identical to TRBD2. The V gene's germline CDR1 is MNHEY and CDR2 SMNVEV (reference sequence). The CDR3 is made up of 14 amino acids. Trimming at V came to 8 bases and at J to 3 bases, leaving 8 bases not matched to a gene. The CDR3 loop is CASAPGRITDTQYF. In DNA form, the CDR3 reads TGTGCCAGCGCCCCCGGGAGGATAACAGATACGCAGTATTTT.

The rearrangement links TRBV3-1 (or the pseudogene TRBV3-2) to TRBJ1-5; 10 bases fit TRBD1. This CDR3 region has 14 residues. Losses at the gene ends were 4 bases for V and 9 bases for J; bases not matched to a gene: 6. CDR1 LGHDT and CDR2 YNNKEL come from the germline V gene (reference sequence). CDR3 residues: CASSRGQGESPQHF. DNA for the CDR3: TGTGCCAGCAGCCGCGGACAGGGGGAGTCGCCCCAGCATTTT.

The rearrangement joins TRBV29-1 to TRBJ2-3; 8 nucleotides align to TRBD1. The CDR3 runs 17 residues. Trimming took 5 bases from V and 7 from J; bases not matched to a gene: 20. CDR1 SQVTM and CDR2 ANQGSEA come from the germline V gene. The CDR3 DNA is TGCAGCGTTCGAGCTGGAATAGGACAGGGAGAGACGAATACGCAGTATTTT. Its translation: CSVRAGIGQGETNTQYF.

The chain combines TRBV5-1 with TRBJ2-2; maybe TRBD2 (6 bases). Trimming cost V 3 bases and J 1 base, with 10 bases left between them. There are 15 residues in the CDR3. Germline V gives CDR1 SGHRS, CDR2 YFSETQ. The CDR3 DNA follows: TGCGCCAGCAGCTCCGGGACTTTGAACACCGGGGAGCTGTTTTTT. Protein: CASSSGTLNTGELFF.

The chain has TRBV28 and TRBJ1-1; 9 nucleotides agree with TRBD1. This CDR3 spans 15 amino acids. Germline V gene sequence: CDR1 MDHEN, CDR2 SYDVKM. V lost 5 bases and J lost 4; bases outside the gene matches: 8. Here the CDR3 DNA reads TGTGCCAGCAGTGCATCCACAGGGGGCCGCACTGAAGCTTTCTTT. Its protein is CASSASTGGRTEAFF. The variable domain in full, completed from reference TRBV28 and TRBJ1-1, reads DVKVTQSSRYLVKRTGEKVFLECVQDMDHENMFWYRQDPGLGLRLIYFSYDVKMKEKGDIPEGYSVSREKKERFSLILESASTNQTSMYLCASSASTGGRTEAFFGQGTRLTVV.

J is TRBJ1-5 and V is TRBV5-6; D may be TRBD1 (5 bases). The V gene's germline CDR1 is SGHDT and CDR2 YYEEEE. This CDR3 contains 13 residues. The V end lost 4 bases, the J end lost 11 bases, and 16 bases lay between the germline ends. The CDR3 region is CASSIQGTAAQHF. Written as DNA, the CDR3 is TGTGCCAGCAGCATTCAGGGTACAGCAGCCCAGCATTTT.

Written as DNA, the CDR3 is TGTGCCAGAGAGAGGGCCGAGGTCTCCAATGAGCAGTTCTTC. Its protein product is CARERAEVSNEQFF. The chain carries TRBV24-1 and TRBJ2-1, with a possible D match to TRBD2 (5 bases). Trimming shortened V by 11 bases and J by 6 bases, and 19 bases separated the two germline ends. The length of the CDR3 is 14 residues. Germline loops: CDR1 KGHDR, CDR2 SFDVKD.

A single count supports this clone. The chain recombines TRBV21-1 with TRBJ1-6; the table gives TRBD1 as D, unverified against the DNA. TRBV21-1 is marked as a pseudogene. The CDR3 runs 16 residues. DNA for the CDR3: TGTGCCGGGGCCCCTAGTGACAGGCACTATAATTCACCCCTCCACTTT. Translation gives CAGAPSDRHYNSPLHF.

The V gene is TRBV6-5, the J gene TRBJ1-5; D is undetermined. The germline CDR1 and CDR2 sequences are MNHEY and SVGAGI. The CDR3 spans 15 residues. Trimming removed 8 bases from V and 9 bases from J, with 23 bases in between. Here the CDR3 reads CASDLPLPRHSPQHF. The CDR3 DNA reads TGTGCCAGCGATCTACCGCTTCCGAGGCATTCGCCCCAGCATTTT.

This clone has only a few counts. CDR3 coding DNA: TGTGCCAGCAGTGAATGGACGGAGGCTTATAATTCACCCCTCCACTTT. This codes for CASSEWTEAYNSPLHF. This rearrangement joins TRBV25-1 to TRBJ1-6; D is ambiguous. In germline, CDR1 is MGHDK, CDR2 SYGVNS. Trimming removed 1 base from V and 4 bases from J, with 11 bases in between. There are 16 residues in the CDR3.

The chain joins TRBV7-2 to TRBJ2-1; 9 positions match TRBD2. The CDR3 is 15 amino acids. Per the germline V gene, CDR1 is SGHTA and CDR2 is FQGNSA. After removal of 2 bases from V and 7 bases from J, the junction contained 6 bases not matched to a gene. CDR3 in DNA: TGTGCCAGCAGCTTATACGGCGGGGGGGCAAATGAGCAGTTCTTC. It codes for CASSLYGGGANEQFF.

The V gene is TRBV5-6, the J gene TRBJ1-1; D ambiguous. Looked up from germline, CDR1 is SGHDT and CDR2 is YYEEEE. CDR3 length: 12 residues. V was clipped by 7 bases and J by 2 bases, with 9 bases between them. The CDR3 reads CASWRGNTEAFF. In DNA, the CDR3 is TGTGCCAGCTGGCGAGGTAACACTGAAGCTTTCTTT.

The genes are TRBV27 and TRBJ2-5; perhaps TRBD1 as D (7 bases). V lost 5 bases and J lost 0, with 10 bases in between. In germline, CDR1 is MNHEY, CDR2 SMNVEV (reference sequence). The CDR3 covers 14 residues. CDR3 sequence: CASSRGTDQETQYF. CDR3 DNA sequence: TGTGCCAGCAGTCGCGGGACAGACCAAGAGACCCAGTACTTC.

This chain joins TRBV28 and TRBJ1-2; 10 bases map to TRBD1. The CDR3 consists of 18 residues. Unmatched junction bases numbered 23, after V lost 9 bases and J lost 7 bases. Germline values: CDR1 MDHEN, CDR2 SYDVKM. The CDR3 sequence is CASRQPLGDRGLSGGYTF. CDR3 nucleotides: TGTGCCAGTAGACAACCTCTGGGGGACAGGGGTTTGTCCGGTGGCTACACCTTC.

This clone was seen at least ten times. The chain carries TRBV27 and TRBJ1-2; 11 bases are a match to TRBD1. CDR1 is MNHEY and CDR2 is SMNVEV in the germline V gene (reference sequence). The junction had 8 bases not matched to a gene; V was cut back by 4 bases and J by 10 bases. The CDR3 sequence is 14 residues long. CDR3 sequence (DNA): TGTGCCAGCAGTTCCCGGGACAGGGGGTTCGACTACACCTTC. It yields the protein CASSSRDRGFDYTF.

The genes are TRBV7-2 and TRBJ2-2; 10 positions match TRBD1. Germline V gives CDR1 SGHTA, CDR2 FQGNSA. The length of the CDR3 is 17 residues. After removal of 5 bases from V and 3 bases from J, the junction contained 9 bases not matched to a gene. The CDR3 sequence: CASSPAGTGAYTGELFF. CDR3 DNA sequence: TGTGCCAGCAGCCCCGCCGGGACAGGGGCCTACACCGGGGAGCTGTTTTTT.

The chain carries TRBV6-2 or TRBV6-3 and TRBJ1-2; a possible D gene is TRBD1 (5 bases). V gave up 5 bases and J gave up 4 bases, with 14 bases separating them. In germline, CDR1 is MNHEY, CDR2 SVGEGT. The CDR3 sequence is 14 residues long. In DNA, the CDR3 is TGTGCCAGCAGTCCGTTGGGGGGGACCTATGGCTACACCTTC. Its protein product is CASSPLGGTYGYTF.